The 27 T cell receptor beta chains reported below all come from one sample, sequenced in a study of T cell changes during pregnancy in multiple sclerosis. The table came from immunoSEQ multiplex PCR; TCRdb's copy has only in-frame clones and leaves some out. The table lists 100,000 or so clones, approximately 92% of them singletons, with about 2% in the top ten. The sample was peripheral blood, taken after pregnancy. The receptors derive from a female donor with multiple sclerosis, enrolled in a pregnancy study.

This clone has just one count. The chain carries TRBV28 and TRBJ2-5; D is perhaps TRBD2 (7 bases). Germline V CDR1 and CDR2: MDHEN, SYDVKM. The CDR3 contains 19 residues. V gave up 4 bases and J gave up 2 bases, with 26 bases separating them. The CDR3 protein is CASSSPPTSAQGSQETQYF. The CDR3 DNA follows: TGTGCCAGCAGTTCCCCCCCAACTAGCGCTCAGGGGAGTCAAGAGACCCAGTACTTC. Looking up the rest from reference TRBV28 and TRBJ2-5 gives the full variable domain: DVKVTQSSRYLVKRTGEKVFLECVQDMDHENMFWYRQDPGLGLRLIYFSYDVKMKEKGDIPEGYSVSREKKERFSLILESASTNQTSMYLCASSSPPTSAQGSQETQYFGPGTRLLVL.

This CDR3 reads CASSTLDRVYTEAFF. The CDR3 region has the DNA TGTGCCAGCAGTACCCTGGACAGGGTATACACTGAAGCTTTCTTT. The rearrangement joins TRBV5-4 to TRBJ1-1; 8 bases map to TRBD1. Germline V gene lookup returns CDR1 SGHNT and CDR2 YYREEE (reference sequence). The CDR3 extends over 15 amino acids. V dropped 5 bases and J dropped 3; count of bases not matched to a gene: 9.

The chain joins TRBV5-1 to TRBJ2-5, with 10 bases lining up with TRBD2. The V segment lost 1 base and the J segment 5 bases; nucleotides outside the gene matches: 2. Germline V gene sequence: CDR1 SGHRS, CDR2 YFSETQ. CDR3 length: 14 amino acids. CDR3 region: CASSLKLAGETQYF. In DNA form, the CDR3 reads TGCGCCAGCAGCTTGAAACTAGCGGGGGAGACCCAGTACTTC. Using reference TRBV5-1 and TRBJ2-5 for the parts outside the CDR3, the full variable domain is KAGVTQTPRYLIKTRGQQVTLSCSPISGHRSVSWYQQTPGQGLQFLFEYFSETQRNKGNFPGRFSGRQFSNSRSEMNVSTLELGDSALYLCASSLKLAGETQYFGPGTRLLVL.

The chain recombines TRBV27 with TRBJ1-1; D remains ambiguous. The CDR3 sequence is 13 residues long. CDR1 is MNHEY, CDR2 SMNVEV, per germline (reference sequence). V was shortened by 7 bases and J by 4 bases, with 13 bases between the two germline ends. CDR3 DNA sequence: TGTGCCAGCACCCCTAGTGGCGGCACTGAAGCTTTCTTT. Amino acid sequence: CASTPSGGTEAFF.

CDR3 sequence (DNA): TGTGCCAGCAGCTTATGGGGACAGCAGAATTCACCCCTCCACTTT. Its protein product is CASSLWGQQNSPLHF. This chain uses TRBV7-2 with TRBJ1-6; 7 nucleotides line up with TRBD1. Unmatched junction bases numbered 5, after V lost 2 bases and J lost 7 bases. The CDR3 covers 15 residues. CDR1 and CDR2 from the germline V gene are SGHTA and FQGNSA.

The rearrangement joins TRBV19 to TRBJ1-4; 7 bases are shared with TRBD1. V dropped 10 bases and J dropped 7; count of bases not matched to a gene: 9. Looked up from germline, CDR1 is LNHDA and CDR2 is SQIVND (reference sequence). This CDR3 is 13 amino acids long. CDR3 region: CATIGTAGEKLFF. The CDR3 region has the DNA TGTGCCACAATCGGGACAGCTGGTGAAAAACTGTTTTTT.

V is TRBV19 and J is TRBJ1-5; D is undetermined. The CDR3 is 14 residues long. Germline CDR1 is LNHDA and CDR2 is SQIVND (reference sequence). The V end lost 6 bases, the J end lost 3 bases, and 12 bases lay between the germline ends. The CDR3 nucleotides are TGTGCCAGTAGGGGAACTAGTATCAATCAGCCCCAGCATTTT. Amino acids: CASRGTSINQPQHF. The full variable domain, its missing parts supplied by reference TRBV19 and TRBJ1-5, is DGGITQSPKYLFRKEGQNVTLSCEQNLNHDAMYWYRQDPGQGLRLIYYSQIVNDFQKGDIAEGYSVSREKKESFPLTVTSAQKNPTAFYLCASRGTSINQPQHFGDGTRLSIL.

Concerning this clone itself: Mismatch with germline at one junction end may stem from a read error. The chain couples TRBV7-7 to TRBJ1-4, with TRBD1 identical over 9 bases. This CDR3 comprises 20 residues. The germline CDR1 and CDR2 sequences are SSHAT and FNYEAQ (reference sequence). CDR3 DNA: TGTGCTAGCAGCCTTCCACTTGCGCCGGGACAGGGCGATACTAATGAAAAACTGTTTTTT. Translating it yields CASSLPLAPGQGDTNEKLFF.

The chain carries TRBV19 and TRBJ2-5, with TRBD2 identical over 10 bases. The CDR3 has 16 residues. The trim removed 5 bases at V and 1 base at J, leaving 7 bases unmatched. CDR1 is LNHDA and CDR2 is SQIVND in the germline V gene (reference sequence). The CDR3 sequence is CASSLAPSGGQETQYF. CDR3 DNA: TGTGCCAGTAGTTTGGCCCCTAGCGGGGGCCAAGAGACCCAGTACTTC.

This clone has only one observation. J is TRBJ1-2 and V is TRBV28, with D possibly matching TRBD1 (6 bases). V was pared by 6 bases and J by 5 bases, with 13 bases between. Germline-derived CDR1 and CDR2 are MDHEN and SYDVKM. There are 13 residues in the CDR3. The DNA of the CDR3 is TGTGCCAGCAGCTTAACAGGGAGATATGGCTACACCTTC. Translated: CASSLTGRYGYTF.

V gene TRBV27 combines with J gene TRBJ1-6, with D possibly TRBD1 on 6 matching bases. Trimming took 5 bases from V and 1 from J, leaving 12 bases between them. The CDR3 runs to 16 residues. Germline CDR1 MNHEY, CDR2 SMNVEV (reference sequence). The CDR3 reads CASSPQTGSYNSPLHF. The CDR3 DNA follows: TGTGCCAGCAGTCCACAGACAGGTTCCTATAATTCACCCCTCCACTTT.

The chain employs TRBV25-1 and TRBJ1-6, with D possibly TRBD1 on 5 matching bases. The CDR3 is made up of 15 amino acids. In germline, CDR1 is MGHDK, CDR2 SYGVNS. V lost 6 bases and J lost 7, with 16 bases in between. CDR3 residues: CASSPGGLENSPLHF. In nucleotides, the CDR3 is TGTGCCAGCAGCCCCGGGGGATTGGAGAATTCACCCCTCCACTTT.

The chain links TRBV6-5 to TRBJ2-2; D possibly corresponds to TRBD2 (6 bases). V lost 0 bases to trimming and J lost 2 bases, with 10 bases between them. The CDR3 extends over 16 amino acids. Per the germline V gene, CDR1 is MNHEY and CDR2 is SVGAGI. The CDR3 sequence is CASSYSGGANTGELFF. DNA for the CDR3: TGTGCCAGCAGTTACTCTGGCGGGGCCAACACCGGGGAGCTGTTTTTT.

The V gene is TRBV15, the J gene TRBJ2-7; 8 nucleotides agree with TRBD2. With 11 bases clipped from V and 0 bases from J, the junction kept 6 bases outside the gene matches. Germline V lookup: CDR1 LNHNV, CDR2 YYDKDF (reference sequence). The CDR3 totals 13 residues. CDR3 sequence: CAAGTRDSYEQYF. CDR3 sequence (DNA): TGTGCCGCCGGGACTAGGGACTCCTACGAGCAGTACTTC.

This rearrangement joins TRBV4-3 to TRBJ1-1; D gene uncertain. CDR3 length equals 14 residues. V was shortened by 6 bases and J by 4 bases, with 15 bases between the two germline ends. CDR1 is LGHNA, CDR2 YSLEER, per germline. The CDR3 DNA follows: TGCGCCAGCAGAGAAAGGTTGAGAGGCACTGAAGCTTTCTTT. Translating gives CASRERLRGTEAFF.

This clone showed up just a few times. CDR3 region: CASSLALGQISYEQYF. The CDR3 DNA sequence: TGTGCCAGCAGCTTAGCGCTGGGACAGATCTCCTACGAGCAGTACTTC. The V and J genes are TRBV7-8 and TRBJ2-7; 7 nucleotides match TRBD1. The length of the CDR3 is 16 residues. Unmatched junction bases numbered 5, after V lost 0 bases and J lost 0 bases. In germline, CDR1 is SGHVS, CDR2 FQNEAQ.

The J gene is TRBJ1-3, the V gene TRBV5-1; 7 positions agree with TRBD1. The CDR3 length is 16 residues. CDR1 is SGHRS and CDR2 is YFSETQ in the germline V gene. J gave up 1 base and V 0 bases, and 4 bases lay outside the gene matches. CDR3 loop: CASSLAKQGSGNTIYF. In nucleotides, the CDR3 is TGCGCCAGCAGCTTGGCGAAACAGGGGTCTGGAAACACCATATATTTT.

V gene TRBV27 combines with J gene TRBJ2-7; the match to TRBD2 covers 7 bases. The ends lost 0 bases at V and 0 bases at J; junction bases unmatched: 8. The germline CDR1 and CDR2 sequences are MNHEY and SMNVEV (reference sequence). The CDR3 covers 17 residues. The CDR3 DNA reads TGTGCCAGCAGTTTATCCGCCTCCGGGAGGCCCTCCTACGAGCAGTACTTC. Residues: CASSLSASGRPSYEQYF.

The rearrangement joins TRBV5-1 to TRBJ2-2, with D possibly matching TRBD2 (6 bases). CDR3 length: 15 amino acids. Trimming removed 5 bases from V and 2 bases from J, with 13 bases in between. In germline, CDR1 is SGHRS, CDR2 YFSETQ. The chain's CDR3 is CASRSGTPNTGELFF. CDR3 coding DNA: TGCGCCAGCAGGTCCGGGACTCCTAACACCGGGGAGCTGTTTTTT.

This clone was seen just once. The CDR3 spells CASSSGQSYEQYF. Written as DNA, the CDR3 is TGTGCCAGCAGCTCGGGACAGTCCTACGAGCAGTACTTC. The genes are TRBV11-3 and TRBJ2-7; TRBD1 matches at 7 bases. Trimming took 4 bases from V and 1 from J; bases not matched to a gene: 1. This CDR3 is 13 amino acids long. Germline V lookup: CDR1 SGHNT, CDR2 YENEEA.

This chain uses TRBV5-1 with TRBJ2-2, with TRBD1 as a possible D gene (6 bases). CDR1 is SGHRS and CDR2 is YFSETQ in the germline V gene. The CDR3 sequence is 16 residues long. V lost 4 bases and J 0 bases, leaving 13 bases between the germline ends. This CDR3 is CASSLRTASNTGELFF. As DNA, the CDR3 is TGCGCCAGCAGCCTCCGGACAGCCTCGAACACCGGGGAGCTGTTTTTT.

For the CDR3, the DNA is TGTGCCAGCAGCTTGGCCGGGACAGGAAACTATGGCTACACCTTC. It is translated as CASSLAGTGNYGYTF. The genes are TRBV5-4 and TRBJ1-2; TRBD1 agrees at 8 bases. From germline, CDR1 is SGHNT and CDR2 YYREEE (reference sequence). Trimming cost V 0 bases and J 2 bases; bases outside gene matches: 3. The CDR3 is 15 residues long.

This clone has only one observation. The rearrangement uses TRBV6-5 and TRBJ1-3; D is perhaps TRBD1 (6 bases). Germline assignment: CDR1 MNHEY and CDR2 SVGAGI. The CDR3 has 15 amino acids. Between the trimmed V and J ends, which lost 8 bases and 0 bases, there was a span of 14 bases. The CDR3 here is CASADRTVSGNTIYF. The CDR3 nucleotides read TGTGCCAGCGCGGACAGAACCGTCTCTGGAAACACCATATATTTT.

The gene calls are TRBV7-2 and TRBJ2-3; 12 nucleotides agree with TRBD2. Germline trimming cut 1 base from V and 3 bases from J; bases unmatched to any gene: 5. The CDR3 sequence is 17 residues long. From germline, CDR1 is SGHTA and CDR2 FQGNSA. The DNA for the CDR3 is TGTGCCAGCAGCTTAGTGGCTAGCGGGAGGGAAACAGATACGCAGTATTTT. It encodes CASSLVASGRETDTQYF.

CDR3 region: CSVAGGSSYEQYF. In nucleotides, the CDR3 is TGCAGCGTTGCCGGGGGGAGCTCCTACGAGCAGTACTTC. V is TRBV29-1 and J is TRBJ2-7; 7 bases map to TRBD2. Trimming at V came to 4 bases and at J to 0 bases, leaving 3 bases not matched to a gene. The CDR3 contains 13 residues. Germline V gene lookup returns CDR1 SQVTM and CDR2 ANQGSEA.

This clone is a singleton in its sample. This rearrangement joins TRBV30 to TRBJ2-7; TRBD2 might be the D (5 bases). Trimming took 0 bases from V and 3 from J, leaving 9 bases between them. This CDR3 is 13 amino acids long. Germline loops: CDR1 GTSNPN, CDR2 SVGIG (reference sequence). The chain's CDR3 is CAWSVADNYEQYF. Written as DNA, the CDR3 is TGTGCCTGGAGTGTAGCGGATAACTACGAGCAGTACTTC.

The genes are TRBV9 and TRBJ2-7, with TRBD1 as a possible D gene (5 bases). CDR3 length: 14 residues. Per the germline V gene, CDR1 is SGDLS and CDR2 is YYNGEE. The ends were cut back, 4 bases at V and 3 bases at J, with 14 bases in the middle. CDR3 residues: CASSPRQSDYEQYF. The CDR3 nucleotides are TGTGCCAGCAGCCCCAGACAGTCTGACTACGAGCAGTACTTC.